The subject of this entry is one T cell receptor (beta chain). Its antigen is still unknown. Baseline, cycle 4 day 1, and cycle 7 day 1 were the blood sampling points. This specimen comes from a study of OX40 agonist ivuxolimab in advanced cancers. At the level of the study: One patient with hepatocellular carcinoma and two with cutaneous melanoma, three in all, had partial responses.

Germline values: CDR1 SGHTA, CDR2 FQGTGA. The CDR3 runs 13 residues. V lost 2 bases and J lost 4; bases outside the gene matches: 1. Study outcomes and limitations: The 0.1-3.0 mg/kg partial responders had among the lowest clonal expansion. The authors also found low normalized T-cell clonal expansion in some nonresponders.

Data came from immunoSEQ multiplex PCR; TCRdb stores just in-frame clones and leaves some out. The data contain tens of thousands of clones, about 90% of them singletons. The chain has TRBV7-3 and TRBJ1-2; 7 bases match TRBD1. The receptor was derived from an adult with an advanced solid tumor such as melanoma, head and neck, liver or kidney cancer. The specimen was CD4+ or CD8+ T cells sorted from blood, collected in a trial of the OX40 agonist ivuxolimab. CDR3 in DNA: TGTGCCAGCAGCTTACAGGGGGGCTATGGCTACACCTTC. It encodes CASSLQGGYGYTF.